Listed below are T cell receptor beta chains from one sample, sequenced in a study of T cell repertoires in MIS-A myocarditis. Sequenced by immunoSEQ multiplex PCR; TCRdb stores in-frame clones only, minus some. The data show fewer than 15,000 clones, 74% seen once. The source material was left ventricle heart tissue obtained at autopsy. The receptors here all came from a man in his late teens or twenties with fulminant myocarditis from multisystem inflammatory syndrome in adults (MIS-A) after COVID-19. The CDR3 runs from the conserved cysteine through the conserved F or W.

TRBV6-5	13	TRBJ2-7	CASSSGTTYEQYF
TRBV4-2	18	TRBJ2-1	CASSQDASGRARYNEQFF
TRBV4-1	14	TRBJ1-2	CASSPETGNFGYTF
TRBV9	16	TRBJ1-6	CASSAAGQGFYSPLHF
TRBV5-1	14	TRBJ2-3	CASSFYRETNTQYF
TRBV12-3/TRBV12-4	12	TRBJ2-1	CASSLGRNEQFF
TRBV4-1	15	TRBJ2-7	CASSQGYRGLYQQYF
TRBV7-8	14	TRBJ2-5	CASSLNRGQETQYF
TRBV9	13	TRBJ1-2	CASSVGESRGYTF
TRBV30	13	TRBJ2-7	CAWSDGASYEQYF
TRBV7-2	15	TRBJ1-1	CASSLVGTANTEAFF
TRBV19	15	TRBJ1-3	CASSVNQLSGNTIYF
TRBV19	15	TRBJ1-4	CASSSRHFSNEKLFF
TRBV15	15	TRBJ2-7	CATSRGETSAYEQYF
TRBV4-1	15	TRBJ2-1	CASRTGLAGNNEQFF
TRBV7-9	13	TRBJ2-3	CASSWASTDTQYF
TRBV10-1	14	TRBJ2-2	CASSLQANTGELFF
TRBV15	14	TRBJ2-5	CATKELPHAETQYF
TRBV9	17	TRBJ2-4	CASSPWTSGAAKNIQYF
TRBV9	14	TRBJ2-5	CASSVDRAQETQYF
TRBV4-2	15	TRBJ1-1	CASSLRIQGATEAFF
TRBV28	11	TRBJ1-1	CASSRTVVAFF
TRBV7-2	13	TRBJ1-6	CASSLDRTGGLHF
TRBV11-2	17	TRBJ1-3	CASSLIALSGLENTIYF
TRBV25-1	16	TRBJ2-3	CASSEAAGLWTDTQYF
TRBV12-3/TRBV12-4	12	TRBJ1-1	CASSLGGNEAFF
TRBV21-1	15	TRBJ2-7	CASSIRDRGRYEQYF
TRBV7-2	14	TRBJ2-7	CASSLAGAFGEQYF
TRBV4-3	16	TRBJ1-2	CASSQDSPGPIESYTF
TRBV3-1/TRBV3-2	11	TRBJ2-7	CASSPGTEQYF
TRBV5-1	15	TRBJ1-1	CASSFEMRPLTEAFF
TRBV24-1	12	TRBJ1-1	CASRGQNTEAFF
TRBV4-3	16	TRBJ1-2	CASSQAVRKAGIGYTF
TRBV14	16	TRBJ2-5	CASSQAWTSDQETQYF
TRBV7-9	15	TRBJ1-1	CASSPRSVRNTEAFF
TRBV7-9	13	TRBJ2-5	CASIPAGGETQYF
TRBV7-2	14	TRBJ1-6	CASSPRQGSTPLHF
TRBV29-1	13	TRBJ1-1	CSVEGWQGGKAFF
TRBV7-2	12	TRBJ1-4	CASSAANEKLFF
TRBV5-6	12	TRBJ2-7	CASSLESYEQYF
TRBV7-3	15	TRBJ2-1	CASSSQGFLSNEQFF
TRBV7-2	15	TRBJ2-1	CASSLAASLSNEQFF
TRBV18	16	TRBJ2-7	CASSPPEANRNYEQYF
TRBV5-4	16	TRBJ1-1	CASSLGGEELNTEAFF
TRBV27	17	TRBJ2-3	CASSLIAQTESTDTQYF
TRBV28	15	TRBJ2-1	CASRPTSGGGAEQFF
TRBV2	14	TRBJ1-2	CASSPTALIRGYTF
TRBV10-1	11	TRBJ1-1	CASSQGAEAFF
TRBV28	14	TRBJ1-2	CASSFPLKGYGYTF
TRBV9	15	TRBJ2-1	CASSPRSGAGNEQFF
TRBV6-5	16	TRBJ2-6	CASSYTLDSGANVLTF